The T cell receptor (beta chain) under discussion was sequenced for a study of T cells after yellow fever vaccination. About this clonotype: The antigen is not known.

Study-wide results and caveats: It was the secondary response that reached its peak faster, day 5 versus 15, but it was weaker.

Germline V gives CDR1 LNHDA, CDR2 SQIVND (reference sequence). This CDR3 region has 17 residues. Trimming cost V 5 bases and J 0 bases, with 16 bases left between them. One entry per CDR3 protein results from TCRdb running MiXCR on the 5' RACE reads. The sample contains 620,000 or so distinct CDR3 sequences, 9% to 15% of which appear only once. The sequencing here drew on PBMCs, taken on the day of the yellow fever booster vaccination. The sequence was obtained from a man aged 25 to 40 who received the YFV17D yellow fever vaccine. The chain couples TRBV19 to TRBJ2-2; tentative D call: TRBD1 (5 bases). This chain's CDR3 is CASSADRKKSNTGELFF. CDR3 DNA sequence: TGTGCCAGTAGTGCCGACAGAAAGAAATCGAACACCGGGGAGCTGTTTTTT.